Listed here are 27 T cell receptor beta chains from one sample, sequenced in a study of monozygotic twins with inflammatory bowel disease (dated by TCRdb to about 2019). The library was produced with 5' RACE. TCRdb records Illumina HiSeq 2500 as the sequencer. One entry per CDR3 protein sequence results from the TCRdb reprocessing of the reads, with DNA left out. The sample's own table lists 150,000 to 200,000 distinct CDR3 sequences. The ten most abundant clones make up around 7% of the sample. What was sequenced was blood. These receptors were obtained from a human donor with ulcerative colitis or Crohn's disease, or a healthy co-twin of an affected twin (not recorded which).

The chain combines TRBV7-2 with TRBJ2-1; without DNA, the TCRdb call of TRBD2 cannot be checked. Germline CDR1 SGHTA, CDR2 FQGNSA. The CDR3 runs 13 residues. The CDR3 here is CASRLGGVERGFF.

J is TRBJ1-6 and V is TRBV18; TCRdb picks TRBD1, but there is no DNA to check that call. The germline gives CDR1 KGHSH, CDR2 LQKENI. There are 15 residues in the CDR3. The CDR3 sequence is CASSPPKGVGSPLHF.

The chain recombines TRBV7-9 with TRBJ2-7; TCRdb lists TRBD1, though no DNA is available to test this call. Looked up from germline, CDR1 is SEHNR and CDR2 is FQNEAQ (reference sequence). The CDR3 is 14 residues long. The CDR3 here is CASESGTGHYEQYF.

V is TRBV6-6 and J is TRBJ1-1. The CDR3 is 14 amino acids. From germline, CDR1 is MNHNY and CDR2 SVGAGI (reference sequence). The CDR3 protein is CASSYPDRNTEAFF.

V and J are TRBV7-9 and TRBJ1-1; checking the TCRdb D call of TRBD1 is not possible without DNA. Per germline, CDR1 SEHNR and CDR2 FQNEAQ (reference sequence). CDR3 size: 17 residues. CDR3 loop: CASSLARGLVISTEAFF.

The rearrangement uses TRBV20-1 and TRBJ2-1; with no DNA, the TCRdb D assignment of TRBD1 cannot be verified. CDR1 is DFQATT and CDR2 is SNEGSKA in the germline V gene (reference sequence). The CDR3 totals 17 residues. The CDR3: CSARDRLRDRDYNEQFF.

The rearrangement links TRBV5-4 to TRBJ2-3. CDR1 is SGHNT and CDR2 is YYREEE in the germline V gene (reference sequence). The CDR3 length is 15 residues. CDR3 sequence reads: CASSLSGASTDTQYF.

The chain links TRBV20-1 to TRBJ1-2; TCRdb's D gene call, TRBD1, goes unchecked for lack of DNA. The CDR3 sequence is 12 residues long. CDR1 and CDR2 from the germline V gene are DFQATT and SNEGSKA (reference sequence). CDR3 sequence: CSASGGANGYTF.

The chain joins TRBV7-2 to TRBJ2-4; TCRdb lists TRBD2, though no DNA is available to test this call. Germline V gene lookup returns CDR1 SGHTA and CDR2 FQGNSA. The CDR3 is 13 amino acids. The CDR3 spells CASSRISSVLQYF.

The CDR3 reads CATSRDPPGHVEETQYF. The chain employs TRBV15 and TRBJ2-5; TCRdb gives TRBD1 as the D gene, but with no DNA this cannot be confirmed. The V gene's germline CDR1 is LNHNV and CDR2 YYDKDF (reference sequence). The length of the CDR3 is 17 residues.

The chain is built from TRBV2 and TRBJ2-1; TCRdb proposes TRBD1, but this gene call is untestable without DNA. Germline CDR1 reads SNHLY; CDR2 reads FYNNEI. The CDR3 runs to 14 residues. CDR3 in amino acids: CASRGQGALGGQFF.

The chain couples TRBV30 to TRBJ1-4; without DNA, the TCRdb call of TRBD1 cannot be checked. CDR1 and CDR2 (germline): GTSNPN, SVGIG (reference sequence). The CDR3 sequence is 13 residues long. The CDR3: CAYSITGGRKLFF.

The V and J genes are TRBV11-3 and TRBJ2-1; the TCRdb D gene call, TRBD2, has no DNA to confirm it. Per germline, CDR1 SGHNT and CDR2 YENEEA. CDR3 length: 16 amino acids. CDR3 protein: CASSLVGSGSRNEQFF.

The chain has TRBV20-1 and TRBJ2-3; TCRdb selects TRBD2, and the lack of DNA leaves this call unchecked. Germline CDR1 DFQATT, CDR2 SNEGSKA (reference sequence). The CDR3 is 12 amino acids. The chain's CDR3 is CSARPNSEAQYF.

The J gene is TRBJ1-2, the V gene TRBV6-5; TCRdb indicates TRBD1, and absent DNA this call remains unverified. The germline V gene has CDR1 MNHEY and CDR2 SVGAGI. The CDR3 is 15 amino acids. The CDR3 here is CASSYLPDSNYGYTF.

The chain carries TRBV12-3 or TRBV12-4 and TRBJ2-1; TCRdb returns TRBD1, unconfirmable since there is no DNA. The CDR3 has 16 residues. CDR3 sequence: CASRPWTAGVFNEQFF.

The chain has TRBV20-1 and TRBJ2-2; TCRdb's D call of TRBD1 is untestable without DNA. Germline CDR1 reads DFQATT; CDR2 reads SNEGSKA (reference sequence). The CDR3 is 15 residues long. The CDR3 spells CSARVPGWDTGELFF.

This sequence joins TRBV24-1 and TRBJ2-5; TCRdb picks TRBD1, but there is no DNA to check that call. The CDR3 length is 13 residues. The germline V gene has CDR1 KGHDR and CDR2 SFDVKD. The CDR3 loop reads CATSDYPEETQYF.

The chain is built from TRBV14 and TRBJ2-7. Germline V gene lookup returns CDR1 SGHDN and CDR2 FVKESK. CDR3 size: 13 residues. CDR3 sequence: CASSQDLTYEQYF.

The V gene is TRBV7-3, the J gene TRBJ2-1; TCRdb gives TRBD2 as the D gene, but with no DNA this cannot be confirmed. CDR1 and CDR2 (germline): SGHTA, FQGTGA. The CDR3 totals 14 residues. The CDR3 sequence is CASSPGTSGNEQFF.

The CDR3 sequence: CASSPGDSQGELFF. The chain links TRBV5-1 to TRBJ2-2; as DNA is missing, the TRBD1 call by TCRdb cannot be tested. CDR3 size: 14 residues. CDR1 is SGHRS, CDR2 YFSETQ, per germline.

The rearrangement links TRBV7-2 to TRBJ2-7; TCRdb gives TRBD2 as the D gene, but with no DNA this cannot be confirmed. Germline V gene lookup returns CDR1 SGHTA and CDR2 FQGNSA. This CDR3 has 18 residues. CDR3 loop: CASSLASGLAGYSYEQYF.

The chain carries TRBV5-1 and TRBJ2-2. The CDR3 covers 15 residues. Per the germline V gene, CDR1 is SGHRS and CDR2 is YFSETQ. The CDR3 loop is CASSFQPWVAGELFF.

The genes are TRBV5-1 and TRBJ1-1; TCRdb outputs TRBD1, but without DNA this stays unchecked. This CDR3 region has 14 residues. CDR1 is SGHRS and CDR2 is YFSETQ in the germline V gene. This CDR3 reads CASSSWTANTEAFF.

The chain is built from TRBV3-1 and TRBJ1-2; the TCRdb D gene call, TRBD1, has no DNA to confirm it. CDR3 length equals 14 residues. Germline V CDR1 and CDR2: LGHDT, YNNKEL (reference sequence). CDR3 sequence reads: CASSQAGQNYGYTF. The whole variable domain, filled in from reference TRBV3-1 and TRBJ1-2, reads DTAVSQTPKYLVTQMGNDKSIKCEQNLGHDTMYWYKQDSKKFLKIMFSYNNKELIINETVPNRFSPKSPDKAHLNLHINSLELGDSAVYFCASSQAGQNYGYTFGSGTRLTVV.

The CDR3 region is CASSVGRRTDTQYF. The J gene is TRBJ2-3, the V gene TRBV7-2. The CDR3 runs to 14 residues. From germline, CDR1 is SGHTA and CDR2 FQGNSA.

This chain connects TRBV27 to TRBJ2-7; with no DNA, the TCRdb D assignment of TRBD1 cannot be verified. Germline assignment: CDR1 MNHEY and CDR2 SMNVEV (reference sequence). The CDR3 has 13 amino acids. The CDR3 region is CASSLRAQGKMNF.